The following is a T cell receptor beta chain sequence with its context. These data come from a study of shared clonotypes between healthy human individuals. Germline CDR1 SGHDT, CDR2 YYEEEE. The CDR3 sequence is 15 residues long. Between the trimmed V and J ends, which lost 0 bases and 1 base, there was a span of 10 bases. Several immunoSEQ 96-well plates shared each subset's DNA, each plate a replicate. Assay: immunoSEQ multiplex PCR; the TCRdb copy retains only in-frame clones and omits some. The sample holds some 2,000,000 clones, roughly 95% seen once. This TCR was recovered from a man younger than 30 in good health. The V call is TRBV5-6, the J call TRBJ1-1; a weak D match, TRBD1 (5 bases). Sequencing was performed on naive CD4+ T cells sorted from blood. Subset given: CD45RA+ positively selected. CDR3 DNA sequence: TGTGCCAGCAGCTTGGGAAGGGGCCGGAACACTGAAGCTTTCTTT. Its translation is CASSLGRGRNTEAFF.